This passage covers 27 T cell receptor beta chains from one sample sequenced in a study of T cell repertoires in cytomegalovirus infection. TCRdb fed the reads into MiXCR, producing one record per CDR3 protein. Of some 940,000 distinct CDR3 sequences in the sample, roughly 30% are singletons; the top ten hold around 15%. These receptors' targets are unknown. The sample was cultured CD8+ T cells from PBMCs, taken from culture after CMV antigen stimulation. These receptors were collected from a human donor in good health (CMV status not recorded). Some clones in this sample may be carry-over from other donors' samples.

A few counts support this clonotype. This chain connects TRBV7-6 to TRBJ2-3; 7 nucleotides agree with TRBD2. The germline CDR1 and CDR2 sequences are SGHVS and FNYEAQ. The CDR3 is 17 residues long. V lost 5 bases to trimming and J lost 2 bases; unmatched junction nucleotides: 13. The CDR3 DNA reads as TGTGCCAGCAGCGAGGAGGGGCTAGCGGAGTTCACAGATACGCAGTATTTT. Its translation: CASSEEGLAEFTDTQYF.

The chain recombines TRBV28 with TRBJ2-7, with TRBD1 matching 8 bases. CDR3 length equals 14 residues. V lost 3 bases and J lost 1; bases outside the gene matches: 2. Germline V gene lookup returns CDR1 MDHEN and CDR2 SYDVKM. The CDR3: CASSLGQVSYEQYV. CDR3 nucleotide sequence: TGTGCCAGCAGTTTGGGACAGGTGTCCTACGAGCAGTACGTC.

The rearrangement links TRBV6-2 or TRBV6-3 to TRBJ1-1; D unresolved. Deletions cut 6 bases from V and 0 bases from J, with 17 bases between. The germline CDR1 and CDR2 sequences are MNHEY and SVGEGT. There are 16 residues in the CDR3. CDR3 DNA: TGTGCCAGCAGATTTGAGGTACAGCTAATGAACACTGAAGCTTTCTTT. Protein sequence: CASRFEVQLMNTEAFF.

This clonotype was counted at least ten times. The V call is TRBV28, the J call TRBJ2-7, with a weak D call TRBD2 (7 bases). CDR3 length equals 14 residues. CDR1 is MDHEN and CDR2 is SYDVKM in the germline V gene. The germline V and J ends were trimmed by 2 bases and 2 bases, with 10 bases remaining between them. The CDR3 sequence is CASSLRGGAYEQYV. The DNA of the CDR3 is TGTGCCAGCAGTTTAAGGGGGGGGGCCTACGAGCAGTACGTC.

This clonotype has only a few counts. DNA of the CDR3: TGTGCCAGCAAGAATACAGGGATACATGAGCAGTTCTTC. Its translation is CASKNTGIHEQFF. The chain recombines TRBV6-1 with TRBJ2-1, with TRBD1 as a possible D gene (6 bases). CDR3 length equals 13 residues. Germline V gene data show CDR1 as MNHNS and CDR2 as SASEGT. Trimming removed 7 bases at V and 8 bases at J, with 15 bases between.

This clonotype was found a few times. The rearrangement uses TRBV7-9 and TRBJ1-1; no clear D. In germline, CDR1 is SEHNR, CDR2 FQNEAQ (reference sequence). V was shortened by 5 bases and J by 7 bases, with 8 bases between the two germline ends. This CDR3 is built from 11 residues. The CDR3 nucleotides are TGTGCCAGCAGCACCTTCGGTGAAGCTTTCTTT. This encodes CASSTFGEAFF.

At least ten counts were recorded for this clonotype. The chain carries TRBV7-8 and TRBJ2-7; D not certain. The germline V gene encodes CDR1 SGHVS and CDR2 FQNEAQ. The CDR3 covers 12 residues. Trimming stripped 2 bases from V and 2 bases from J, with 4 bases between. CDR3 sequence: CASSLRTYEQYV. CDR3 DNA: TGTGCCAGCAGCTTACGTACCTACGAGCAGTACGTC.

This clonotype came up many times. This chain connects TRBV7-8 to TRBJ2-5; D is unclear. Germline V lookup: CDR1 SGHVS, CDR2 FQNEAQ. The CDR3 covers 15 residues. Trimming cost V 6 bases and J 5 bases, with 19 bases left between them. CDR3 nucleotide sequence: TGTGCCAGCAGTGTATCGGCCTTAGCCGGCGAGACCCAGTACTTC. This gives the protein CASSVSALAGETQYF.

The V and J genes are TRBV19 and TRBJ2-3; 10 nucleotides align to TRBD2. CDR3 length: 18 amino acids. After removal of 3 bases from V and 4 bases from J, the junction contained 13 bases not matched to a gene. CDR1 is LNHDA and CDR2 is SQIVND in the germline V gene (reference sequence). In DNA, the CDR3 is TGTGCCAGTAGTATCCCCGCTAGCGGGGGCGCTGGGGCAGATACGCAGTATTTT. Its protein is CASSIPASGGAGADTQYF.

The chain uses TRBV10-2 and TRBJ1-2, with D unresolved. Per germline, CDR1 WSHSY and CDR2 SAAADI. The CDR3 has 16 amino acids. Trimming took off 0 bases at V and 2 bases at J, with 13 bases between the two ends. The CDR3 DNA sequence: TGCGCCAGCAGTGAGTCACAGACTCTAGGCAACTATGGCTACACCTTC. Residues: CASSESQTLGNYGYTF.

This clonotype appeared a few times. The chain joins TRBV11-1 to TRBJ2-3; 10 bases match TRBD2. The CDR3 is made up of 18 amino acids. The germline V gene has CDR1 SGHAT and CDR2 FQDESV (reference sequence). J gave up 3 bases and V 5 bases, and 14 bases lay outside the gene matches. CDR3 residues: CASSPFGNLAGETDTQYF. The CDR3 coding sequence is TGTGCCAGCAGCCCGTTCGGCAACCTAGCGGGGGAGACAGATACGCAGTATTTT.

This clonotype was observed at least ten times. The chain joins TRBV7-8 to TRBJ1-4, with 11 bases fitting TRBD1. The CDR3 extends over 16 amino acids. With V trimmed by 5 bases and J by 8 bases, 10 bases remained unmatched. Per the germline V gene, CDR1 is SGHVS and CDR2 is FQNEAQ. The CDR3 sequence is CASSPRGQGVSEKLFF. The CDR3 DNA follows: TGTGCCAGCAGCCCGAGGGGACAGGGGGTATCGGAAAAACTGTTTTTT.

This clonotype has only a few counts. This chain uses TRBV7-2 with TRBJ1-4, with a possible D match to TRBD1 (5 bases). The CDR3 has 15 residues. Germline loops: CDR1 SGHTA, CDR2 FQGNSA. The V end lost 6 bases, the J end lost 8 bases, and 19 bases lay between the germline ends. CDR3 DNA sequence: TGTGCCAGCAGGCGGGGGAGCGGGCGAAAGGAAAAACTGTTTTTT. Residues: CASRRGSGRKEKLFF.

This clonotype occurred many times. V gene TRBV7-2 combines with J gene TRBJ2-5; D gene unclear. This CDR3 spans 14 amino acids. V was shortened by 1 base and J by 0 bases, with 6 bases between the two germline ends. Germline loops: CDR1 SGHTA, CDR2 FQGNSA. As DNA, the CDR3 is TGTGCCAGCAGCTTAGAGACTTACCAAGAGACCCAGTACTTC. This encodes CASSLETYQETQYF.

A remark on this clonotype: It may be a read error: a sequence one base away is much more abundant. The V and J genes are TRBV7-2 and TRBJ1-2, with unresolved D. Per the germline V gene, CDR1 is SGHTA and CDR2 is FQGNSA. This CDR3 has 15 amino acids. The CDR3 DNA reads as TGTTCCAGCAGCTTACAAGGCAGGCCTAACTATGGCTACACCTTC. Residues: CSSSLQGRPNYGYTF. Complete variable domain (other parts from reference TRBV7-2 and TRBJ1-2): GAGVSQSPSNKVTEKGKDVELRCDPISGHTALYWYRQSLGQGLEFLIYFQGNSAPDKSGLPSDRFSAERTGGSVSTLTIQRTQQEDSAVYLCSSSLQGRPNYGYTFGSGTRLTVV.

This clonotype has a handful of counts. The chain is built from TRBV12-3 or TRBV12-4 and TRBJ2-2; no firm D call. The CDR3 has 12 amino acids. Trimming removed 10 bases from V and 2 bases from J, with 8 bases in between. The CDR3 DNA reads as TGTGCCACGCAACTCAACACCGGGGAGCTGTTTTTT. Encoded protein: CATQLNTGELFF.

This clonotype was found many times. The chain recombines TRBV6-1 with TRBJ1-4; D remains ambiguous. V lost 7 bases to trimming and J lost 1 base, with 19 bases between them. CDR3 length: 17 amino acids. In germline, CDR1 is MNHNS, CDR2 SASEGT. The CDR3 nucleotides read TGTGCCAGCATTGGCCCCTCGCCGGGGTTAACTAATGAAAAACTGTTTTTT. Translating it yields CASIGPSPGLTNEKLFF.

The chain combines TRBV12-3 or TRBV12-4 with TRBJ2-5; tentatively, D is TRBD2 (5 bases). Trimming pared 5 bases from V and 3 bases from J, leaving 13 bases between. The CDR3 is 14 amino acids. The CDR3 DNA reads TGTGCCAGCAGTGAACAAGGACTGGAAGAGACCCAGTACTTC. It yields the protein CASSEQGLEETQYF.

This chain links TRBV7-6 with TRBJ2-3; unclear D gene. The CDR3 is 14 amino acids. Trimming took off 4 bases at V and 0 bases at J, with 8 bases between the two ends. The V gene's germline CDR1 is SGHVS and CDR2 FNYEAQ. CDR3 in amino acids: CASSYFSSTDTQYF. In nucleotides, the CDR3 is TGTGCCAGCAGCTACTTTTCTAGCACAGATACGCAGTATTTT.

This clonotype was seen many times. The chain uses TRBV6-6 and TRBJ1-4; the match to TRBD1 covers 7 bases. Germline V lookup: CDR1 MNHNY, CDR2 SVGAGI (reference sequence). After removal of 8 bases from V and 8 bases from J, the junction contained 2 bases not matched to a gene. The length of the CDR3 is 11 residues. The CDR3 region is CASRTGEKLFF. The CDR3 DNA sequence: TGTGCCAGCCGGACAGGCGAAAAACTGTTTTTT.

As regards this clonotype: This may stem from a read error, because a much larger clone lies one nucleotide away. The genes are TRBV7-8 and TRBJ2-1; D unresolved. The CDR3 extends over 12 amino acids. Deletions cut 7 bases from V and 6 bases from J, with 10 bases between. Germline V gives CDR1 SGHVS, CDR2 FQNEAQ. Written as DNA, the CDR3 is TGTGCCAGCAACTCAACCAGCAATGAGCAGTTCTTC. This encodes CASNSTSNEQFF.

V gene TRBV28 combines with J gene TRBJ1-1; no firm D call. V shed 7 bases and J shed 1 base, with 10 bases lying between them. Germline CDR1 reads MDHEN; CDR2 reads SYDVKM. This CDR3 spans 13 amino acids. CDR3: CASTLYTNTEAFF. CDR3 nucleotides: TGTGCCAGCACCCTATACACGAACACTGAAGCTTTCTTT.

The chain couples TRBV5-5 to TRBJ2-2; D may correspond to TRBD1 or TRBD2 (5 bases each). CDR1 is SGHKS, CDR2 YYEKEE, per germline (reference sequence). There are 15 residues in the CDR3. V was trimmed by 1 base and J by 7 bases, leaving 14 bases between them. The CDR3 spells CASSLRDGAVGELFF. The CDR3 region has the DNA TGTGCCAGCAGCTTGCGGGACGGGGCGGTCGGGGAGCTGTTTTTT.

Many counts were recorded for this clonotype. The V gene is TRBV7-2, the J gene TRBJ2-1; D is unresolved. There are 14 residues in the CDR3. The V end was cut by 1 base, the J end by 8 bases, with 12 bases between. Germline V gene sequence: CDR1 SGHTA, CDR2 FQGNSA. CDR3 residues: CASSLVALIDEQFF. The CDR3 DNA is TGTGCCAGCAGCTTAGTTGCCCTAATCGATGAGCAGTTCTTC.

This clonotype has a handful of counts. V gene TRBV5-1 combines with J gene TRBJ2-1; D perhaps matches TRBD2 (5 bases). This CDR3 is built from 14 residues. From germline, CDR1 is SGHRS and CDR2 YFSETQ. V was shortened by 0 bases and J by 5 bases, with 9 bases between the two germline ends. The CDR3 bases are TGCGCCAGCAGCTTGGGAGGGTTCAACAATGAGCAGTTCTTC. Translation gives CASSLGGFNNEQFF.

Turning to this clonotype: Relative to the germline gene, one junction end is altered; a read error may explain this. The CDR3 sequence: CASSGLRDSGGRPSSEQYF. The CDR3 DNA reads as TGTGCCAGCAGCGGACTAAGGGATTCCGGGGGGCGTCCGTCCTCCGAGCAGTACTTC. V gene TRBV7-6 combines with J gene TRBJ2-7; maybe TRBD2 (7 bases). Per germline, CDR1 SGHVS and CDR2 FNYEAQ. This CDR3 contains 19 residues.

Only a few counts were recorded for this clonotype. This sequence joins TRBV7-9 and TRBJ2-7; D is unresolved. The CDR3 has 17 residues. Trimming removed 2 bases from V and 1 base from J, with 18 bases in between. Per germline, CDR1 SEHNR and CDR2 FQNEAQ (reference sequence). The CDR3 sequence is CASSLSSSSTSSYEQYF. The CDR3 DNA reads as TGTGCCAGCAGCTTATCCTCTTCCTCCACAAGTTCCTACGAGCAGTACTTC.